This T cell receptor beta chain was retrieved from a study of long-term antiretroviral therapy in people with HIV. Study overall: About a decade before 2015, the earliest samples were taken when ART was typically delayed. Findings of the study overall: At every time point, clones expanded before ART dominated the repertoire. Blood in the study was drawn between the mid-2000s and the late 2010s, possibly under older ART regimens, which may be less effective than current ones.

Runs used v3.0 of the immunoSEQ assay and were done at survey level. Profiled with immunoSEQ multiplex PCR; TCRdb holds only in-frame clones, not every one. The top ten clones hold about 10% of a sample with under 30,000 clones, about 84% of them seen once. Every sample had roughly 1-11 million cryopreserved PBMC in it before DNA extraction. With regard to this clone: Its target is unknown.

The TCR sequence derives from a man younger than 35 with HIV. Source: unsorted PBMCs, taken 0.8 years before starting antiretroviral therapy.

This chain's CDR3 is CAISDGQGLRAEAFF. The DNA for the CDR3 is TGTGCCATCAGTGATGGACAGGGCTTGAGGGCTGAAGCTTTCTTT. V and J are TRBV10-3 and TRBJ1-1, with 8 bases matching TRBD1. Per germline, CDR1 ENHRY and CDR2 SYGVKD. The CDR3 totals 15 residues. J lost 6 bases, V lost 3 bases, and 9 bases had no gene match.